This paragraph covers one TCR beta chain sequence. Antigen specificity is unknown. The record originates from a study of CD8+CD57+ T cells in acquired aplastic anemia. Overall study: Sorted CD4+ and CD8+ cell DNA averaged 3.2 ug. Read counts for CD4+ cells (from healthy donors) averaged roughly 10 million. Study-wide findings and caveats: With respect to CD8+ Simpson's diversity, patients and controls did not differ significantly.

Germline V CDR1 and CDR2: SEHNR, FQNEAQ (reference sequence). The CDR3 sequence is 15 residues long. V dropped 1 base and J dropped 3 bases, with 9 bases sitting between them. Profiles of TCR beta VDJ and CDR3 were generated from a genomic DNA template. TCRdb reanalysed the reads using MiXCR and keeps one entry per CDR3 protein. This sample has approximately 170,000 distinct CDR3 sequences, with 60% to 70% found just once. The source material was sorted CD4+, CD8+, or CD8+CD57+ T cells (not recorded which) from PBMCs. The rearrangement joins TRBV7-9 to TRBJ1-4; D uncertain. The source of this sequence is a human donor in good health. The CDR3 here is CASSLVEGANEKLFF. For the CDR3, the DNA is TGTGCCAGCAGCTTAGTTGAGGGTGCTAATGAAAAACTGTTTTTT.